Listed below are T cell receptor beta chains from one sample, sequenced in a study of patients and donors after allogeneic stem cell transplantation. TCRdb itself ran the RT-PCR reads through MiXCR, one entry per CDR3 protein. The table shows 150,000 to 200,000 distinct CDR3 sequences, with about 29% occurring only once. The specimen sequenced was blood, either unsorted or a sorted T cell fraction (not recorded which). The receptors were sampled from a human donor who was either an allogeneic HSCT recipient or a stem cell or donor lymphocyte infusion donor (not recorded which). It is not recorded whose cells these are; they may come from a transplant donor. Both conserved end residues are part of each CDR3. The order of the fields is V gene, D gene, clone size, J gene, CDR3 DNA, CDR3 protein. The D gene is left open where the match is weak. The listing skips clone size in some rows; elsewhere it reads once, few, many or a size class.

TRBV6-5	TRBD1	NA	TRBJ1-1	TGTGCCAGCAGTCACGGGACAGCCACTGAAGCTTTCTTT	CASSHGTATEAFF
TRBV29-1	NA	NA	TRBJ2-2	TGCAGCGTTCGTTTGGCGACGGCCGGGGAGCTGTTTTTT	CSVRLATAGELFF
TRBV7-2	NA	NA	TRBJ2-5	TGTGCCAGCAGCTTGGGTGTAGACAGGCCCCAGTACTTC	CASSLGVDRPQYF
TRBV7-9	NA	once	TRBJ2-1	TGTGCCAGCATCTGGAGGGGATCCGAGTACAATGAGCAGTTCTTC	CASIWRGSEYNEQFF
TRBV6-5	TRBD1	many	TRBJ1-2	TGTGCCAGCAAACCGGGAGACAGGGGATATGGCTACACCTTC	CASKPGDRGYGYTF
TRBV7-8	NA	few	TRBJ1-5	TGTGCCAGCAGCTTAGCGCGGGGCTATAGCAATCAGCCCCAGCATTTT	CASSLARGYSNQPQHF
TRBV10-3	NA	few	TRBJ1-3	TGTGCCATCAGTGATGGGACTCGTGCTGGAAACACCATATATTTT	CAISDGTRAGNTIYF
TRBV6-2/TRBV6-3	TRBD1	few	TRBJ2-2	TGTGCCAGCAGTTATCCACAGGGGGCCTGGGAGCTGTTTTTT	CASSYPQGAWELFF
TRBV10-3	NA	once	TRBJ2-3	TGTGCCATCAAGATAGAAGATACGCAGTATTTT	CAIKIEDTQYF
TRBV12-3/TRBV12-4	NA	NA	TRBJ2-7	TGTGCCAGCAGTTTAGCTGGGACACTCTACGAGCAGTACTTC	CASSLAGTLYEQYF
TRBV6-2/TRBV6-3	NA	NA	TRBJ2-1	TGTGCCAGCAGTAGGGGACACTTTAACTACAATGAGCAGTTCTTC	CASSRGHFNYNEQFF
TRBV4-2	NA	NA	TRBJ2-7	TGTGCCAGCCCCACGGGGGAGCGGGCCTACGAGCAGTACTTC	CASPTGERAYEQYF
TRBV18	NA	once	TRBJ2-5	TGTGCCAGCTCACGGGATGCCCAAGAGACCCAGTACTTC	CASSRDAQETQYF
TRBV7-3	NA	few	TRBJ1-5	TGTGCCAGCAGCTTTAAGGGAAGTGACTGGAATCAGCCCCAGCATTTT	CASSFKGSDWNQPQHF
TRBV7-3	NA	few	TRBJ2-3	TGTGCCAGCAGCTTTACTTCTGATACGCAGTATTTT	CASSFTSDTQYF
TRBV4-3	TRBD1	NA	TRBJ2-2	TGCGCCAGCAGCCAATTACAGGGGTACACCGGGGAGCTGTTTTTT	CASSQLQGYTGELFF
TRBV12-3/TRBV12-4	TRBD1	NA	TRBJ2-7	TGTGCCAGCAGTTCGGAGCTAACGGACAGGCCCTACGAGCAGTACTTC	CASSSELTDRPYEQYF